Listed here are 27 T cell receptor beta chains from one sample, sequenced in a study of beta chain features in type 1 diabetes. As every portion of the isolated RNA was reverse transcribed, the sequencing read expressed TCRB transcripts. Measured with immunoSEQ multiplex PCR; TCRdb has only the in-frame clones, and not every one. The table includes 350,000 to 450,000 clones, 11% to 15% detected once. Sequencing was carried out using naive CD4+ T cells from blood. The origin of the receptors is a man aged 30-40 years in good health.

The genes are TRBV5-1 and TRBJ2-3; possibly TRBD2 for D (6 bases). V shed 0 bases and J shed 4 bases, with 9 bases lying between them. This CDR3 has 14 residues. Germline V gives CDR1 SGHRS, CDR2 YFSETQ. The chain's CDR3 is CASSLEGGADTQYF. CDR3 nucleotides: TGCGCCAGCAGCTTGGAGGGCGGGGCAGATACGCAGTATTTT.

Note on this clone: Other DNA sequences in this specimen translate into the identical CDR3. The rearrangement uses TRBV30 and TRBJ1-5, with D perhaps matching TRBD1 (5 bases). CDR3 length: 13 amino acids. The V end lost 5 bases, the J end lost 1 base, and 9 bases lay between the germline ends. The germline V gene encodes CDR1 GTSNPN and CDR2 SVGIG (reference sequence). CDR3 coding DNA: TGTGCCTGGTCCCAGGGCAGCAATCAGCCCCAGCATTTT. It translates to CAWSQGSNQPQHF.

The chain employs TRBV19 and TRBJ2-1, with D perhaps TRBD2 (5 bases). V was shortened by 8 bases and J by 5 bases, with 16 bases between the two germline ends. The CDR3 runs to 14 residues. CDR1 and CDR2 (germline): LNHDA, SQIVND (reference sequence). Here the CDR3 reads CASRGLAYDNEQFF. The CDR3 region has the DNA TGTGCCAGTCGTGGCCTAGCCTACGACAATGAGCAGTTCTTC.

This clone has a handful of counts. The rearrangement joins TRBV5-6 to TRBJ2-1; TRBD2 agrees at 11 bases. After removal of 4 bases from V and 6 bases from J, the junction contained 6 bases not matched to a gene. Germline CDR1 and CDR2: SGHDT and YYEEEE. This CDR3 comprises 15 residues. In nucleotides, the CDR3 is TGTGCCAGCAGCCCAGGGACTAGCGGATCCAATGAGCAGTTCTTC. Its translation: CASSPGTSGSNEQFF.

The CDR3 reads CAISGQGIGYTF. CDR3 sequence (DNA): TGTGCCATCAGTGGACAGGGGATCGGCTACACCTTC. The chain uses TRBV10-3 and TRBJ1-2; 8 nucleotides line up with TRBD1. CDR3 length equals 12 residues. V trimming: 4 bases; J trimming: 8 bases; junction bases outside the gene matches: 3. The germline V gene encodes CDR1 ENHRY and CDR2 SYGVKD.

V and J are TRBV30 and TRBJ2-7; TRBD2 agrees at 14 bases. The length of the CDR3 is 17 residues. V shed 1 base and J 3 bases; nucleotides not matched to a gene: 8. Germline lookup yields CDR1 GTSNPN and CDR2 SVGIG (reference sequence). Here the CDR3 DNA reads TGTGCCTGGAGTGAAGCCGGGACTAGCGGGAGATTCTACGAGCAGTACGTC. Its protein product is CAWSEAGTSGRFYEQYV.

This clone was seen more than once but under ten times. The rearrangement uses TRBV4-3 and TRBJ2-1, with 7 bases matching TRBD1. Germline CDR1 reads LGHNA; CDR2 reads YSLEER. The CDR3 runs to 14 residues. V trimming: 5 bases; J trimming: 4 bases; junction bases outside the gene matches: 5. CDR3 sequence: CASSETGRYNEQFF. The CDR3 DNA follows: TGCGCCAGCAGCGAGACAGGGAGATACAATGAGCAGTTCTTC.

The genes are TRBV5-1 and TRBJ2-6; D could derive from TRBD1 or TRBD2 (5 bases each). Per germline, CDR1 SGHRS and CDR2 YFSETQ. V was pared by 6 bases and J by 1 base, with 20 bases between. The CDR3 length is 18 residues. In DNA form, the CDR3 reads TGCGCCAGCACCCCCCATACGGGGCCCGGTTCTGGGGCCAACGTCCTGACTTTC. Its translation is CASTPHTGPGSGANVLTF.

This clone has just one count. DNA for the CDR3: TGTGCCAGCAAAGAGCGGGGACGGATGAACGAGCAGTACTTC. Translated, it gives CASKERGRMNEQYF. The chain has TRBV6-5 and TRBJ2-7, with TRBD2 matching over 7 bases. This CDR3 has 14 residues. Germline trimming cut 7 bases from V and 5 bases from J; bases unmatched to any gene: 11. The germline V gene has CDR1 MNHEY and CDR2 SVGAGI.

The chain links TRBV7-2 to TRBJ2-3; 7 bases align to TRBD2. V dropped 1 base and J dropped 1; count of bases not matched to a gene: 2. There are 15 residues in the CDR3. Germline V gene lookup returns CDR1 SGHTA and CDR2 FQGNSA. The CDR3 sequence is CASSLGTRRTDTQYF. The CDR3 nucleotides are TGTGCCAGCAGCTTAGGGACTAGACGCACAGATACGCAGTATTTT.

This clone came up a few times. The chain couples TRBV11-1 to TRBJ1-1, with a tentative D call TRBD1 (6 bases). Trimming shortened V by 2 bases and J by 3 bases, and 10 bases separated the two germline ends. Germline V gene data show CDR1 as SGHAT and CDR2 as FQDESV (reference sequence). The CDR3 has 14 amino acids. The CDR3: CASSLRTVYTEAFF. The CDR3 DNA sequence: TGTGCCAGCAGCTTAAGGACAGTCTACACTGAAGCTTTCTTT.

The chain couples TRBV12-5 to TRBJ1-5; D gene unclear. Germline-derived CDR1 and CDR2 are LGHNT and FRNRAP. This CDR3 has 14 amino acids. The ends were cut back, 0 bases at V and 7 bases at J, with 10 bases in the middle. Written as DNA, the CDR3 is TGTGCTAGTGGTTTGGTCACCCCTCCGCAGCCCCAGCATTTT. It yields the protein CASGLVTPPQPQHF.

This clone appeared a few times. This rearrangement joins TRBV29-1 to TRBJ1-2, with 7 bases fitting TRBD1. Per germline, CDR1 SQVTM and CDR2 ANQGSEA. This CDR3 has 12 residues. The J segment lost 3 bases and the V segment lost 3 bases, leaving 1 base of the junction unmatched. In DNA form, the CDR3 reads TGCAGCGTTGACGGACAGGACTATGGCTACACCTTC. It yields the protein CSVDGQDYGYTF.

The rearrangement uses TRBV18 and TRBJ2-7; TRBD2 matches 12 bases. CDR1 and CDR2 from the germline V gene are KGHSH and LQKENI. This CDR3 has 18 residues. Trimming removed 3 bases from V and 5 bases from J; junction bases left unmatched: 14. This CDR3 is CASSPLEQLAGGPNEQYV. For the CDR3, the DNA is TGTGCCAGCTCACCCCTAGAGCAGCTAGCGGGAGGGCCGAACGAGCAGTACGTC.

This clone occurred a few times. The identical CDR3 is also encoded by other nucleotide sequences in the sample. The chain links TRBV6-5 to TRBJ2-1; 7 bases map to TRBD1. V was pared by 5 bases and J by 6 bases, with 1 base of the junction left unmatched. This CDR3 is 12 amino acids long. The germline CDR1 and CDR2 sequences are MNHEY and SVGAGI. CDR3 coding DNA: TGTGCCAGCAGTCGACAGGGCAATGAGCAGTTCTTC. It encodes CASSRQGNEQFF.

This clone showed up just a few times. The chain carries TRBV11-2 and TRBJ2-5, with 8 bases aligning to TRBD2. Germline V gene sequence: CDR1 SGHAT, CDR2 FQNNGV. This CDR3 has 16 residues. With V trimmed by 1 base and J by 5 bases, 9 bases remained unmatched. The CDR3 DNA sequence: TGTGCCAGCAGCTTAGGTGTAGCGGGACGAGGGGAGACCCAGTACTTC. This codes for CASSLGVAGRGETQYF.

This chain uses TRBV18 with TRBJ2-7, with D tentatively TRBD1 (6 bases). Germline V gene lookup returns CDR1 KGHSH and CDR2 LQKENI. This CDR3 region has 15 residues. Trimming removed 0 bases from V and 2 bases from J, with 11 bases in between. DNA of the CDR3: TGTGCCAGCTCACCACCGCAGGGGCCTACCTACGAGCAGTACTTC. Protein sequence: CASSPPQGPTYEQYF.

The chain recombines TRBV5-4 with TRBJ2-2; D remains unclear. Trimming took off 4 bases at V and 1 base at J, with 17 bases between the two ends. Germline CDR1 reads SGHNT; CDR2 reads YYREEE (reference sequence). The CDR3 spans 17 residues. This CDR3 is CASSPDPGWRNTGELFF. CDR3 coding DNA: TGTGCCAGCAGCCCTGATCCCGGGTGGAGGAACACCGGGGAGCTGTTTTTT.

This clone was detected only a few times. The CDR3 reads CASRHFETQYF. In nucleotides, the CDR3 is TGTGCCAGCAGGCACTTCGAGACCCAGTACTTC. This chain connects TRBV6-5 to TRBJ2-5, with unresolved D. The germline V and J ends were trimmed by 6 bases and 5 bases, with 7 bases remaining between them. This CDR3 region has 11 residues. Germline V lookup: CDR1 MNHEY, CDR2 SVGAGI.

The CDR3 sequence: CASSRPSGGYNNEQFF. The CDR3 DNA follows: TGTGCCAGCAGCAGACCTAGCGGGGGATACAACAATGAGCAGTTCTTC. The chain recombines TRBV13 with TRBJ2-1; 10 bases map to TRBD2. V lost 5 bases to trimming and J lost 5 bases; unmatched junction nucleotides: 9. Germline V gene data show CDR1 as PRHDT and CDR2 as FYEKMQ (reference sequence). CDR3 size: 16 residues.

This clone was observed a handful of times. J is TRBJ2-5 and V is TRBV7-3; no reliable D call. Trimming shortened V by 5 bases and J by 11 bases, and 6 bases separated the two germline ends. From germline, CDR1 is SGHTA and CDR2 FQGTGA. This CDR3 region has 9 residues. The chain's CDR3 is CASSLEQYF. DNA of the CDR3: TGTGCCAGCAGCCTAGAACAGTACTTC.

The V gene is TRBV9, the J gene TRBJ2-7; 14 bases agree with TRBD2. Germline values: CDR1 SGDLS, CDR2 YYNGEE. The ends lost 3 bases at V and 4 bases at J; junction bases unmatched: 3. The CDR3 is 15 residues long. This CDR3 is CASSATSGGDYEQYF. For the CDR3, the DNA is TGTGCCAGCAGCGCGACTAGCGGGGGGGATTACGAGCAGTACTTC.

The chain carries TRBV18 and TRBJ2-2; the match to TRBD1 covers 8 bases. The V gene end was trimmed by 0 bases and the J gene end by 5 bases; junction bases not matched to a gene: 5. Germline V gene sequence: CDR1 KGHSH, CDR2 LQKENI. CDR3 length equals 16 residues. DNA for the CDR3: TGTGCCAGCTCACCACCGACAGGGGCGCGGACCGGGGAGCTGTTTTTT. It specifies CASSPPTGARTGELFF.

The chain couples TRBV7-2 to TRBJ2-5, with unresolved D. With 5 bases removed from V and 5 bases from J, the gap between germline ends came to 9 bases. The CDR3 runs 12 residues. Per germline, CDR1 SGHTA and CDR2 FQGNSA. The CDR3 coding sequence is TGTGCCAGCAGCCCAATGGAGGAGACCCAGTACTTC. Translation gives CASSPMEETQYF.

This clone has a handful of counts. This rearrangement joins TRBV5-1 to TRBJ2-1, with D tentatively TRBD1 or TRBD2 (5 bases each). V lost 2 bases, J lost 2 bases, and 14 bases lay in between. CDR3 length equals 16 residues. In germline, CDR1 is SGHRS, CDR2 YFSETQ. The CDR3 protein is CASSLLRDGTYNEQFF. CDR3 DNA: TGCGCCAGCAGCTTACTCCGGGACGGTACCTACAATGAGCAGTTCTTC.

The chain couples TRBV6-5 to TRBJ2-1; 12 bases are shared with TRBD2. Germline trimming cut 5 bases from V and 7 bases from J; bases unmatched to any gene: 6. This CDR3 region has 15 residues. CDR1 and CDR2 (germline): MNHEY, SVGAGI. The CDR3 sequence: CASSAPSGRGNEQFF. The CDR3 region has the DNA TGTGCCAGCAGTGCCCCTAGCGGGAGGGGAAATGAGCAGTTCTTC.

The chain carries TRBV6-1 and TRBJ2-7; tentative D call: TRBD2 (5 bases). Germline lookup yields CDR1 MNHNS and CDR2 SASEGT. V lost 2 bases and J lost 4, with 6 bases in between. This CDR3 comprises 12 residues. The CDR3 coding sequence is TGTGCCAGCAGTGAAAGGAGGTACGAGCAGTACGTC. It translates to CASSERRYEQYV.